The TCR beta chain under discussion was sequenced for a study of cytomegalovirus exposure and HLA in healthy donors. Concerning this clone: Its antigen is undetermined.

Study-wide results and limits: With DRB1 most and HLA-C fewest, TCR association rates differed between HLA loci in a later analysis. Clonal expansion, a later analysis showed, was greater in HLA-associated TCR beta chains than in equally common others. Specific recognition of CMV antigens was confirmed in vitro for a few chains (all CMV-associated).

Researchers ran the PCR with 60 Vbeta and 13 Jbeta primers. Assay: immunoSEQ multiplex PCR; the TCRdb copy retains only in-frame clones and omits some. The table lists approximately 150,000 clones, around 68% of them singletons. The specimen sequenced was PBMCs. The receptor comes from a woman in her forties in good health and CMV-seropositive.

CDR3 protein: CASSPQGRETQYF. Here the CDR3 DNA reads TGTGCCAGCAGCCCCCAGGGGCGGGAGACCCAGTACTTC. V is TRBV7-2 and J is TRBJ2-5; D may be TRBD1 (6 bases). Trimming shortened V by 5 bases and J by 5 bases, and 12 bases separated the two germline ends. From germline, CDR1 is SGHTA and CDR2 FQGNSA. The CDR3 covers 13 residues.